This T cell receptor beta chain was recovered during a study of T cells in Graves' hyperthyroidism and ophthalmopathy. General study results and limits: Appearing also in blood were most of the thyroid clonotypes expanded above 0.001.

Researchers took RNA transcripts and amplified the TCR beta CDR3 regions from them. With the HTBI primer set, the TCR CDR3 went through a first round of RT-PCR. Each CDR3 protein is one row after TCRdb ran MiXCR on the multiplex PCR reads. Of approximately 610,000 distinct CDR3 sequences in the sample, under 15% were seen once. Notes on this clonotype: Its antigen is not identified.

This clonotype was obtained from a woman between 40 and 50 years old with Graves' ophthalmopathy. Material for sequencing was blood.

CDR3: CSVGLAGEREVADTQYF. The CDR3 bases are TGCAGCGTTGGCCTAGCGGGAGAGAGAGAAGTGGCAGATACGCAGTATTTT. The V and J genes are TRBV29-1 and TRBJ2-3, with 10 bases aligning to TRBD2. Germline assignment: CDR1 SQVTM and CDR2 ANQGSEA. The CDR3 has 17 amino acids. V trimming: 4 bases; J trimming: 4 bases; junction bases outside the gene matches: 14.